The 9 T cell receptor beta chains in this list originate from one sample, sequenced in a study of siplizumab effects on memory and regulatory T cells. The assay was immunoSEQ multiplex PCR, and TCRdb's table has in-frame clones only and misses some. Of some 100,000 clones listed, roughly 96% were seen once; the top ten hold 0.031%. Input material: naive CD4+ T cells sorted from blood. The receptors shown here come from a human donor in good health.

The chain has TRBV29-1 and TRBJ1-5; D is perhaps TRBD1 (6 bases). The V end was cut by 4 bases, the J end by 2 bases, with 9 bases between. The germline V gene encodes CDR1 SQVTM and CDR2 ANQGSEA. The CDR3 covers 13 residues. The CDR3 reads CSVGEGGNQPQHF. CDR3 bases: TGCAGCGTTGGGGAGGGGGGCAATCAGCCCCAGCATTTT.

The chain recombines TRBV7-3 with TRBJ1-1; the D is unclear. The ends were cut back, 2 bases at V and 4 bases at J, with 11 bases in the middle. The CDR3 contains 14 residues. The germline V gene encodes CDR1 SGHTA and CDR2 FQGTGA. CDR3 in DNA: TGTGCCAGCAGCTTAGGACCGGAGCCCACTGAAGCTTTCTTT. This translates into CASSLGPEPTEAFF.

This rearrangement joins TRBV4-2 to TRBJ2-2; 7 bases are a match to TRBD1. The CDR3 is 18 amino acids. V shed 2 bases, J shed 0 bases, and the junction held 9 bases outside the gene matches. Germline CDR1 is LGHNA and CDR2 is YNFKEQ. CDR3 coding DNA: TGTGCCAGCAGCCAAAGGGCCTCGGGACAGACGAACACCGGGGAGCTGTTTTTT. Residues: CASSQRASGQTNTGELFF.

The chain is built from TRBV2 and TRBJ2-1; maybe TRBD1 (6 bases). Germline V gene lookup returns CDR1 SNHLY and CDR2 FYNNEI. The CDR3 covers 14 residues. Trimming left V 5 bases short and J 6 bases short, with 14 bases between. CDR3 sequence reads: CASSSETGRNEQFF. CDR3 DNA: TGTGCCAGCAGTAGCGAGACAGGACGCAATGAGCAGTTCTTC.

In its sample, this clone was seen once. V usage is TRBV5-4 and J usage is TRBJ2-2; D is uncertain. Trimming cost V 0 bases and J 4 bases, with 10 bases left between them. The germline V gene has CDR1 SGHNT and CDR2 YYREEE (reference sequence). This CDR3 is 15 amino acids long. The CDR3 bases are TGTGCCAGCAGCTTGGCTGCGGTGGCCACCGGGGAGCTGTTTTTT. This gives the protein CASSLAAVATGELFF.

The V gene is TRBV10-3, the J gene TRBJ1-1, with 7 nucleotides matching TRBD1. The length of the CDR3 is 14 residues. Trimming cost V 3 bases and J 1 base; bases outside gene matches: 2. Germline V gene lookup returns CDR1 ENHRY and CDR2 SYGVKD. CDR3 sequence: CAISDWTGNTEAFF. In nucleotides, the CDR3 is TGTGCCATCAGTGACTGGACAGGGAACACTGAAGCTTTCTTT.

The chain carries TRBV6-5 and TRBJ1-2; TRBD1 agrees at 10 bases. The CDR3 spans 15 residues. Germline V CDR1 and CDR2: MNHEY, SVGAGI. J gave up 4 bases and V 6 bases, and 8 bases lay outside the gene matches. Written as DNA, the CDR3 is TGTGCCAGCAGGACCGGGACAGGGGTCGCCTATGGCTACACCTTC. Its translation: CASRTGTGVAYGYTF.

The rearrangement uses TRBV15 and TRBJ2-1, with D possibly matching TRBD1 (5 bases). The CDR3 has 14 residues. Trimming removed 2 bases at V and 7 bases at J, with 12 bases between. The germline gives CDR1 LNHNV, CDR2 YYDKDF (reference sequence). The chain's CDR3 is CATSRPIRDNEQFF. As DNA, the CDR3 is TGTGCCACCAGCAGACCGATCAGGGATAATGAGCAGTTCTTC.

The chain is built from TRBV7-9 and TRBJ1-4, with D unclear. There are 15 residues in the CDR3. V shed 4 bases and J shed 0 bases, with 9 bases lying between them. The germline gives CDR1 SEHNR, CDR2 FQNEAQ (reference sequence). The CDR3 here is CASSWTKATNEKLFF. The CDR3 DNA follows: TGTGCCAGCAGCTGGACGAAGGCAACTAATGAAAAACTGTTTTTT.